This paragraph reports one T cell receptor beta chain. Its antigen is not known. CD45RO-negative, CCR7-selected cells formed the naive CD8 fraction, which excluded terminally differentiated effector memory CD45RA+ cells. Healthy HIV-negative adults without recent acute infections or vaccinations served as donors. This record comes from a study of shared clonotypes between healthy human individuals. Study background: The plates for each donor numbered three CD4 naive, three CD4 memory, two CD8 naive and one CD8 memory. Broader study findings: Clonotypes which were not shared had lower generation probabilities than clonotypes that all four donors shared.

The repertoire was sequenced with immunoSEQ multiplex PCR; TCRdb's copy has only in-frame clones and lacks some. Among millions of clones, around 96% were seen once, and the ten largest hold 0.9% to 1.4%. The TCR was taken from a young man in good health. Sequencing was carried out using naive CD8+ T cells sorted from blood.

In nucleotides, the CDR3 is TGTGCCAGCAGACAGGGACTAGCGGGAGTCAACGAGCAGTACTTC. It is translated as CASRQGLAGVNEQYF. The chain uses TRBV14 and TRBJ2-7; 14 bases line up with TRBD2. CDR1 is SGHDN and CDR2 is FVKESK in the germline V gene. J gave up 5 bases and V 6 bases, and 6 bases lay outside the gene matches. This CDR3 is 15 amino acids long.